The rows below give T cell receptor beta chains drawn from one sample of a study of OX40 agonist ivuxolimab in advanced cancers. Some clones are missing from TCRdb's copy, which holds only in-frame ones; the method was immunoSEQ multiplex PCR. This sample has 35,000 to 55,000 clones; more than 80% occur once, and the top ten carry 4.5% to 6%. The input for sequencing was CD4+ or CD8+ T cells sorted from blood, taken in a trial of the OX40 agonist ivuxolimab. The receptors shown here come from an adult with an advanced solid tumor such as melanoma, head and neck, liver or kidney cancer. CDR3s include the opening cysteine and the closing phenylalanine or tryptophan. The D gene is left open where the match is weak. Size is stated for part of the rows, as once, few or many counts, or as a class when the clone is expanded.

.	.	TRBJ1-3	TRBV5-1	TGCGCCAGCAGCTTCGGACCGGAATCGGGGGGAAACACCATATATTTT	CASSFGPESGGNTIYF
.	.	TRBJ2-1	TRBV11-2	TGTGCCAGCAGCTCCACGTGGGATATCTATGAGCAGTTCTTC	CASSSTWDIYEQFF
.	.	TRBJ1-2	TRBV6-6	TGTGCCAGCAGTTACGGCTCTGGGGGCGGTGTATTTGGCTACACCTTC	CASSYGSGGGVFGYTF
.	once	TRBJ1-1	TRBV28	TGTGCCAGCAGCAACGGCCGGAACACTGAAGCTTTCTTT	CASSNGRNTEAFF
.	.	TRBJ2-1	TRBV5-1	TGCGCCAGCAGCTTGGACAGGGAAGGTCTCGGTGAGCAGTTCTTC	CASSLDREGLGEQFF
TRBD2	.	TRBJ2-1	TRBV10-3	TGTGCCATCAGGCTAGCGGACTCCTACAATGAGCAGTTCTTC	CAIRLADSYNEQFF
TRBD2	.	TRBJ2-3	TRBV18	TGTGCCAGCTCACTCGGGACTAGCGGCGATACGCAGTATTTT	CASSLGTSGDTQYF
.	.	TRBJ2-1	TRBV27	TGTGCCAGCAGCCCGGGACTTTCCTACAATGAGCAGTTCTTC	CASSPGLSYNEQFF
TRBD2	.	TRBJ2-1	TRBV19	TGTGCCAGTAGAGACGGAGAAGCGGGAGGCGCAGGTAATGAGCAGTTCTTC	CASRDGEAGGAGNEQFF
.	.	TRBJ2-1	TRBV21-1	TGTGCCAGCACAGGGGAAGCGGGGTGGCACCATGAGCAGTTCTTC	CASTGEAGWHHEQFF
TRBD2	.	TRBJ2-1	TRBV27	TGTGCCAGCAGTCACCGCGCCCTAGCGGGAGTTTTCAATGAGCAGTTCTTC	CASSHRALAGVFNEQFF
.	.	TRBJ1-4	TRBV5-6	TGTGCCAGCAGCTTGAGGGGACTCCCTGGTGAAAAACTGTTTTTT	CASSLRGLPGEKLFF
.	.	TRBJ2-6	TRBV15	TGTGCCACCAGCTCAGCGGGGGCCAACGTCCTGACTTTC	CATSSAGANVLTF
.	.	TRBJ1-2	TRBV28	TGTGCCAGCAGTTTGACACTTTACTATGGCTACACCTTC	CASSLTLYYGYTF
TRBD1	.	TRBJ2-6	TRBV9	TGTGCCAGCAGCGTGGGGACAGGGGCCCTTTCTGGGGCCAACGTCCTGACTTTC	CASSVGTGALSGANVLTF
TRBD1	.	TRBJ1-6	TRBV4-1	TGCGCCAGCAGGCTCACAGGGGATGGGTCACCCCTCCACTTT	CASRLTGDGSPLHF
.	once	TRBJ1-1	TRBV13	TGTGCCAGCAGGACCTCAGGCCGGAACACTGAAGCTTTCTTT	CASRTSGRNTEAFF
.	.	TRBJ2-7	TRBV2	TGTGCCAGCAGTGGGCAAATATACGAGCAGTACTTC	CASSGQIYEQYF
.	.	TRBJ1-5	TRBV28	TGTGCCAGCAGTCCCCAGGGGATTCGCAATCAGCCCCAGCATTTT	CASSPQGIRNQPQHF
.	.	TRBJ2-7	TRBV2	TGTGCCAGCACATGGCAGGCAGGGCCCTACGAGCAGTACTTC	CASTWQAGPYEQYF
TRBD2	.	TRBJ2-3	TRBV29-1	TGCAGCTCCAAAAGGGGTAGCGGGAGGACCGGAGATACGCAGTATTTT	CSSKRGSGRTGDTQYF
TRBD2	.	TRBJ2-1	TRBV4-2	TGTGCCAGCAGCCCGGGACTAGCGGCCTACAATGAGCAGTTCTTC	CASSPGLAAYNEQFF
.	.	TRBJ2-3	TRBV7-9	TGTGCCAGCCCCCGGGACCTTTTT	CASPRDLF